This entry concerns a single T cell receptor (beta chain). The sample comes from a study of T cell changes during pregnancy in multiple sclerosis. The CDR3 totals 14 residues. V lost 6 bases to trimming and J lost 5 bases, with 16 bases between them. Germline loops: CDR1 ENHRY, CDR2 SYGVKD. The repertoire was sequenced with immunoSEQ multiplex PCR; TCRdb's copy has only in-frame clones and lacks some. The table includes some 28,000 clones, 85% to 90% detected once. The sample was CD8+ T cells from peripheral blood mononuclear cells, taken before pregnancy. V gene TRBV10-3 combines with J gene TRBJ1-1; TRBD1 might be the D (5 bases). This TCR came from a female donor with multiple sclerosis, enrolled in a pregnancy study. CDR3 residues: CAIRATESNTEAFF. The CDR3 nucleotides read TGTGCCATCAGGGCGACAGAATCGAATACTGAAGCTTTCTTT.